The present TCR beta chain was sequenced within a study of molecular identifiers for immune sequencing clone quantification. TCRdb redid the calling of the PCR reads with MiXCR, one entry per CDR3 protein. This repertoire shows 45,000 to 60,000 distinct CDR3 sequences, 35% to 40% found once; its top ten account for about 3.8%. V gave up 0 bases and J gave up 7 bases, with 9 bases separating them. The CDR3 has 12 amino acids. Per germline, CDR1 DFQATT and CDR2 SNEGSKA (reference sequence). Note on this clonotype: A read error may explain this, as a much larger clone is one base away.

The sequence was collected from a human donor in good health. Some libraries in this study had Jurkat cell RNA spiked in. Sequenced material: naive CD8+ T cells from blood, with Jurkat cell RNA spiked in. Subset here: FACS-sorted CD8+CD4-CCR7+CD45RA+ naive T cells. This chain uses TRBV20-1 with TRBJ2-5; no definite D call. In DNA form, the CDR3 reads TGCAGTGCTAGAGACCGTCGTGGGACCCAGTACTTC. Its translation is CSARDRRGTQYF.